The 6 T cell receptor beta chains below come from one sample, sequenced in a study of blood T cell repertoires in COVID-19. TCRdb's table, derived via immunoSEQ multiplex PCR, lists solely in-frame clones and lacks some. The sample lists 130,000 to 150,000 clones, approximately 88% occurring once. Source material: peripheral blood. The receptors derive from a human donor in a cohort sampled during active COVID-19.

In this sample, this clone turned up once. The rearrangement joins TRBV30 to TRBJ1-5, with 9 positions matching TRBD1. Trimming removed 6 bases from V and 4 bases from J; junction bases left unmatched: 4. This CDR3 has 13 residues. Germline-derived CDR1 and CDR2 are GTSNPN and SVGIG (reference sequence). The CDR3 loop is CACQTGGNQPQHF. DNA for the CDR3: TGTGCCTGTCAGACAGGGGGGAATCAGCCCCAGCATTTT.

V usage is TRBV7-9 and J usage is TRBJ2-2, with D perhaps matching TRBD2 (5 bases). The V end was cut by 2 bases, the J end by 7 bases, with 8 bases between. The length of the CDR3 is 13 residues. CDR1 is SEHNR, CDR2 FQNEAQ, per germline (reference sequence). The CDR3 coding sequence is TGTGCCAGCAGCTTACGAGGGATCGGGGAGCTGTTTTTT. This gives the protein CASSLRGIGELFF.

The chain couples TRBV7-2 to TRBJ1-6, with TRBD1 as a possible D gene (6 bases). The V gene lost 3 bases and the J gene lost 9 bases, with 21 bases spanning the gap. This CDR3 has 17 residues. Germline V gives CDR1 SGHTA, CDR2 FQGNSA. The CDR3 coding sequence is TGTGCCAGCAGCTTCAAGCAGGGGCCGCGGGGGGGTTCACCCCTCCACTTT. This codes for CASSFKQGPRGGSPLHF.

The chain is built from TRBV28 and TRBJ1-5, with a tentative D call TRBD1 (5 bases). This CDR3 has 14 amino acids. V was shortened by 3 bases and J by 2 bases, with 8 bases between the two germline ends. CDR1 and CDR2 (germline): MDHEN, SYDVKM. Here the CDR3 DNA reads TGTGCCAGCAGTTTGGGGGGAGGCAATCAGCCCCAGCATTTT. This encodes CASSLGGGNQPQHF.

The genes are TRBV7-9 and TRBJ2-4; maybe TRBD1 (5 bases). This CDR3 spans 15 amino acids. V was shortened by 1 base and J by 3 bases, with 10 bases between the two germline ends. Germline assignment: CDR1 SEHNR and CDR2 FQNEAQ (reference sequence). In DNA, the CDR3 is TGTGCCAGCAGCTTAGGGGGCGCTTTCAAAAACATTCAGTACTTC. As protein: CASSLGGAFKNIQYF. Combining the CDR3 with reference TRBV7-9 and TRBJ2-4 gives the whole variable domain DTGVSQNPRHKITKRGQNVTFRCDPISEHNRLYWYRQTLGQGPEFLTYFQNEAQLEKSRLLSDRFSAERPKGSFSTLEIQRTEQGDSAMYLCASSLGGAFKNIQYFGAGTRLSVL.

The chain links TRBV2 to TRBJ1-6; D remains unclear. This CDR3 comprises 16 residues. V was shortened by 2 bases and J by 4 bases, with 12 bases between the two germline ends. CDR1 SNHLY and CDR2 FYNNEI come from the germline V gene. Here the CDR3 reads CASSETGRSYNSPLHF. The CDR3 DNA follows: TGTGCCAGCAGTGAAACCGGGAGATCTTATAATTCACCCCTCCACTTT.